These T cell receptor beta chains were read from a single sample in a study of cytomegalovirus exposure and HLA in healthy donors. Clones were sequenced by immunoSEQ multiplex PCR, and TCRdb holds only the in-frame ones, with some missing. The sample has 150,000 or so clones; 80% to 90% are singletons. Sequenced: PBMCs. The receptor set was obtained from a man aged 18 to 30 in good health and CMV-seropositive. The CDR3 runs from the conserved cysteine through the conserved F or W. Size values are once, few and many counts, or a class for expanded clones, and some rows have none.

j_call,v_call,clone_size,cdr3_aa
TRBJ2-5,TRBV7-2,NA,CASSYVSARGGRETQYF
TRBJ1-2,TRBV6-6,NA,CASSRTGPQGYTF
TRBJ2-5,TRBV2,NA,CASPREGAGVETQYF
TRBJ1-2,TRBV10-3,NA,CAIRDWDRGRSNYGYTF
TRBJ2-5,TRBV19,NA,CASSRNRGSSGTETQYF
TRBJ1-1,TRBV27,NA,CASSTRTETTEAFF
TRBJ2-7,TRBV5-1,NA,CASSRDGQGHEQYF
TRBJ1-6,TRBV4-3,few,CASSQNSPEPGSPLHF
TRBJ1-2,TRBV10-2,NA,CASSESSMGQGVTLDGYTF
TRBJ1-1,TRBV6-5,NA,CASTHRENTEAFF
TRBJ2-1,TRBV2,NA,CASSRGGGANEQFF
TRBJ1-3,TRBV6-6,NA,CASSDLDRSSGNTIYF
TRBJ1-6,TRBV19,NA,CASSIDVPTGAPLHF
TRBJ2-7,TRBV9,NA,CASSFRQGADAGEQYF
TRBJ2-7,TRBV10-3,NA,CATETGSLSVSYEQYF
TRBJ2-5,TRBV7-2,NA,CASSPRVQETQYF
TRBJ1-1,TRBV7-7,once,CASSPLSQGPRVNTEAFF
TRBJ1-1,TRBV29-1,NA,CSVDTRVSEAFF
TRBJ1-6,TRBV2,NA,CASSPGTGQNSPLHF
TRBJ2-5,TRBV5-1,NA,CASSFGLERETQYF
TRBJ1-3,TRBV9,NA,CASSPLRGLGNTIYF
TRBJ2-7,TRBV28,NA,CATYGGAYEQYF
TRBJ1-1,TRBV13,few,CASVPVLGNSTEAFF
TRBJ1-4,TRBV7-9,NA,CSSPGDRQEKLFF
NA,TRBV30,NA,CAWSVSRGVSYEQYF
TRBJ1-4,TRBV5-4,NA,CASSQWTGAWEKLFF
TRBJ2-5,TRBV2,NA,CASSVGAKREAQYF
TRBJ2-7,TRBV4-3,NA,CASSPGTGALYEQYF
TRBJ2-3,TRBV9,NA,CASSVAGGLTDTQYF
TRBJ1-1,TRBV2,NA,CASSANRGRTEAFF
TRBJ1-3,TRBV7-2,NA,CASSLAAGSGNTIYF
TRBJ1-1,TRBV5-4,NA,CASSPPGTGYGNTEAFF
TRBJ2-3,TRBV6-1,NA,CASSATSGGLSTDTQYF
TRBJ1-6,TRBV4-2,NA,CASSQDIPDRDYNFSPLHF
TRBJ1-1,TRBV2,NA,CASSDWRDTEAFF
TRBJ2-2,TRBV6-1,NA,CASSESGRGRPGELFF
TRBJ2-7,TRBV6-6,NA,CASSLRQYLEQYF
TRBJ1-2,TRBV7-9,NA,CASSPEGQRSYGYTF
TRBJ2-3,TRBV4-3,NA,CASSQEWTGGWNTDTQYF
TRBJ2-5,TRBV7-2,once,CASSLQGSQETQYF
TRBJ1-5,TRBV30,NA,CAWSMGQGQPQHF
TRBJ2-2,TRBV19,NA,CASRNLAGGLWELFF
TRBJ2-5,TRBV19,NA,CASSIRGEGGIQETQYF
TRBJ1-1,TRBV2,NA,CASSESPQVGTEAFF
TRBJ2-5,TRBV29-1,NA,CSVEAGTEETQYF
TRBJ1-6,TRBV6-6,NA,CASTPGTGWNSPLHF
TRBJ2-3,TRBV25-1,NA,CASIQGAGDTQYF
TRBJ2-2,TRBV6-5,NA,CASSYSGPNTGELFF
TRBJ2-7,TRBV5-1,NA,CASSSTSGGAEQYF
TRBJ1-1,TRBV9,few,CASSAGGSNTEAFF
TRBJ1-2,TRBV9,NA,CASSVDRNYGYTF
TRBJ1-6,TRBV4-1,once,CASSQGQGGSPLHF
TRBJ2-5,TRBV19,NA,CASSTGTSGGETQYF